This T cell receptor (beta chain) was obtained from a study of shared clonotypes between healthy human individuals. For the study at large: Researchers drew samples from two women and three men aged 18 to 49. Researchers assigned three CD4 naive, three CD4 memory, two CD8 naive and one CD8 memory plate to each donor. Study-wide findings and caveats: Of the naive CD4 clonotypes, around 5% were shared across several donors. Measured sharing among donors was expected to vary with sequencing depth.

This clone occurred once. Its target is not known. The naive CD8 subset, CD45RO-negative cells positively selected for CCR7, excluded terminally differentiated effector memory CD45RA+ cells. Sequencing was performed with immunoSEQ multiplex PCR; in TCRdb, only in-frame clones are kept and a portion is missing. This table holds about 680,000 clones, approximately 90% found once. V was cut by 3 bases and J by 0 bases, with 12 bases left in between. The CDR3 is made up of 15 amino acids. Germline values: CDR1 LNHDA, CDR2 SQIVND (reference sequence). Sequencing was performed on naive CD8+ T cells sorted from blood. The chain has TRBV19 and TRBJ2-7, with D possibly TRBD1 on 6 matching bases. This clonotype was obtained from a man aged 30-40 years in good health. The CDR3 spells CASSINRASSYEQYF. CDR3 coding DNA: TGTGCCAGTAGTATTAACAGGGCGAGCTCCTACGAGCAGTACTTC.